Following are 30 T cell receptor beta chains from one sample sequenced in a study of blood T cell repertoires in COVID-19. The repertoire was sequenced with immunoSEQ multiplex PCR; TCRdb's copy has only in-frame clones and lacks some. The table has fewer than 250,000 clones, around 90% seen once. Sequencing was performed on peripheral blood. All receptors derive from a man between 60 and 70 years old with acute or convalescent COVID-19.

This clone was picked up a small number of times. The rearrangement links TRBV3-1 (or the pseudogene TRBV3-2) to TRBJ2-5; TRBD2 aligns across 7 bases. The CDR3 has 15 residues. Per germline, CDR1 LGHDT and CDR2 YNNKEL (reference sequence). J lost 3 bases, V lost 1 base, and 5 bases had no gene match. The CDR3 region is CASSQVKLAKETQYF. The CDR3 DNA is TGTGCCAGCAGCCAAGTGAAACTAGCGAAAGAGACCCAGTACTTC.

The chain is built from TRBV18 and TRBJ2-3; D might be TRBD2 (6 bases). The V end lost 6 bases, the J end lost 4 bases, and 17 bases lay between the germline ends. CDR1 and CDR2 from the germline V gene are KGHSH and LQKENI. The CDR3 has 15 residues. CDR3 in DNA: TGTGCCAGCTCCCCCGGGTACTCGGGGGCAGATACGCAGTATTTT. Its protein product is CASSPGYSGADTQYF.

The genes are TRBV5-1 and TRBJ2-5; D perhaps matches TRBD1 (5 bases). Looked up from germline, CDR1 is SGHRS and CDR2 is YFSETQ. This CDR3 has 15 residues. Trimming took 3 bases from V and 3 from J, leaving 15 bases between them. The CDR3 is CASSSYPDSKETQYF. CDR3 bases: TGCGCCAGCAGCTCGTACCCAGACAGTAAAGAGACCCAGTACTTC.

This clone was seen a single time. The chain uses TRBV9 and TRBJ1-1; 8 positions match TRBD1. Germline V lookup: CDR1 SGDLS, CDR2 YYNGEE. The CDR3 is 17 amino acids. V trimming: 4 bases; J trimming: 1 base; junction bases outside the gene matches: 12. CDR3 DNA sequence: TGTGCCAGCAGCCCCCAGCGATCCGACAGGGGGAACACTGAAGCTTTCTTT. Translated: CASSPQRSDRGNTEAFF. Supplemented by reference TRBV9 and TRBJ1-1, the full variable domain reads DSGVTQTPKHLITATGQRVTLRCSPRSGDLSVYWYQQSLDQGLQFLIQYYNGEERAKGNILERFSAQQFPDLHSELNLSSLELGDSALYFCASSPQRSDRGNTEAFFGQGTRLTVV.

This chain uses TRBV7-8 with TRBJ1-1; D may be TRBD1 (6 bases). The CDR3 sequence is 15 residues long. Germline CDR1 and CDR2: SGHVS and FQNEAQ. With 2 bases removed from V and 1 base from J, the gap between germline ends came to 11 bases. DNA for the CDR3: TGTGCCAGCAGCTTAATGGACAGCCCGAACACTGAAGCTTTCTTT. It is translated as CASSLMDSPNTEAFF. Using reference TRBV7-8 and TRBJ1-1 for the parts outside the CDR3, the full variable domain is GAGVSQSPRYKVAKRGQDVALRCDPISGHVSLFWYQQALGQGPEFLTYFQNEAQLDKSGLPSDRFFAERPEGSVSTLKIQRTQQEDSAVYLCASSLMDSPNTEAFFGQGTRLTVV.

The CDR3 nucleotides read TGTGCCAGCAGTTTAAGGGGCGAGCAGTACTTC. Residues: CASSLRGEQYF. V and J are TRBV12-3 or TRBV12-4 and TRBJ2-7; weak D call: TRBD1 (5 bases). Trimming removed 2 bases from V and 6 bases from J, with 5 bases in between. The CDR3 has 11 residues.

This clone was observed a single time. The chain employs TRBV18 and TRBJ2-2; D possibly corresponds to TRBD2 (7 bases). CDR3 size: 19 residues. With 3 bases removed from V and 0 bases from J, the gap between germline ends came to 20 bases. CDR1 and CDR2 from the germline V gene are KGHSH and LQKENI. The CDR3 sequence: CASSPGGGHPPPNTGELFF. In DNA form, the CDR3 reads TGTGCCAGCTCACCGGGGGGGGGCCACCCCCCGCCGAACACCGGGGAGCTGTTTTTT. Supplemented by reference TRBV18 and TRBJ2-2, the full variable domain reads NAGVMQNPRHLVRRRGQEARLRCSPMKGHSHVYWYRQLPEEGLKFMVYLQKENIIDESGMPKERFSAEFPKEGPSILRIQQVVRGDSAAYFCASSPGGGHPPPNTGELFFGEGSRLTVL.

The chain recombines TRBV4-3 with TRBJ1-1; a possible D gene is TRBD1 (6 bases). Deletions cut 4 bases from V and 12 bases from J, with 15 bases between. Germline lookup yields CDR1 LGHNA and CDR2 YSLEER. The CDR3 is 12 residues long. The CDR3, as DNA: TGCGCCAGCAGCCGGGTACAGGGTGGAACTTTCTTT. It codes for CASSRVQGGTFF.

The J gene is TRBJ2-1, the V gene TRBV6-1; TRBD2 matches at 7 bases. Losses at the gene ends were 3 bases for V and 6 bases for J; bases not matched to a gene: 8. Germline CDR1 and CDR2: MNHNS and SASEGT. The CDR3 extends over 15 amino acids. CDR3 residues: CASSDLGRVVNEQFF. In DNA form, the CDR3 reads TGTGCCAGCAGTGACCTGGGGAGGGTTGTCAATGAGCAGTTCTTC.

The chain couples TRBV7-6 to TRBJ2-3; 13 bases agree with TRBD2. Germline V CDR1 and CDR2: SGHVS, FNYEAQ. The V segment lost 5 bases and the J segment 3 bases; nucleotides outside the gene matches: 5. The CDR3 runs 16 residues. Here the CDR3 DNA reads TGTGCCAGCAGCCCGCGGACTAGCGGGGGTACAGATACGCAGTATTTT. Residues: CASSPRTSGGTDTQYF.

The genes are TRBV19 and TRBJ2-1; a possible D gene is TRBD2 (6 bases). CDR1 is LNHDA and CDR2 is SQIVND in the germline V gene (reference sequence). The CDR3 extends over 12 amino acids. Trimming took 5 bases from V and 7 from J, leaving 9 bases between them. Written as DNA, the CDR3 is TGTGCCAGTAGTCTGACTAGGAATGAGCAGTTCTTC. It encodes CASSLTRNEQFF.

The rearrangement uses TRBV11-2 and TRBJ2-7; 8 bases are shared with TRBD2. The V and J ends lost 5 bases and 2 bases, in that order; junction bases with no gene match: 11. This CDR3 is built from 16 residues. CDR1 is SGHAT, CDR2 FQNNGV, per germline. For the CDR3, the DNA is TGTGCCAGCAGCCCGGGGTTAAGTAGCGGGGCCTACGAGCAGTACTTC. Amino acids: CASSPGLSSGAYEQYF.

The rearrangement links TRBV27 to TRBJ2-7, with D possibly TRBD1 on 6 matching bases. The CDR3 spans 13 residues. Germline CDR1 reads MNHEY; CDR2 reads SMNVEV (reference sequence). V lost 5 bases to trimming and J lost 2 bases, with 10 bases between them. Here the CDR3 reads CASSTDSPYEQYF. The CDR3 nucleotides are TGTGCCAGCAGTACGGACAGCCCCTACGAGCAGTACTTC.

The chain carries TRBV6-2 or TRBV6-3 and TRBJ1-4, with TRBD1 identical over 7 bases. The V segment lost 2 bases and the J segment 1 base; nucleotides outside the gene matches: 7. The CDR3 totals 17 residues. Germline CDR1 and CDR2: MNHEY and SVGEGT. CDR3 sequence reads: CASSYVQGRGTNEKLFF. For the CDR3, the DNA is TGTGCCAGCAGTTACGTACAGGGGAGAGGAACTAATGAAAAACTGTTTTTT.

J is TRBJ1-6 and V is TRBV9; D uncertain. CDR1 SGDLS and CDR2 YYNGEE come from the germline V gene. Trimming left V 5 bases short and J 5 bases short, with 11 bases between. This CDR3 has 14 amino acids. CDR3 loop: CASSARRDNSPLHF. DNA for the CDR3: TGTGCCAGCAGTGCCCGACGGGATAATTCACCCCTCCACTTT. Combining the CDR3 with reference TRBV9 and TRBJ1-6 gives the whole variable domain DSGVTQTPKHLITATGQRVTLRCSPRSGDLSVYWYQQSLDQGLQFLIQYYNGEERAKGNILERFSAQQFPDLHSELNLSSLELGDSALYFCASSARRDNSPLHFGNGTRLTVT.

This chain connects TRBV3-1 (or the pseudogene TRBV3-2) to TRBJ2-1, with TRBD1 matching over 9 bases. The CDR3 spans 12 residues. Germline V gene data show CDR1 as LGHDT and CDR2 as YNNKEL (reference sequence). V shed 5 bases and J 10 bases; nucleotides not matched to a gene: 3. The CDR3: CASSWTGEEQFF. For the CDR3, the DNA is TGTGCCAGCAGCTGGACAGGGGAGGAGCAGTTCTTC.

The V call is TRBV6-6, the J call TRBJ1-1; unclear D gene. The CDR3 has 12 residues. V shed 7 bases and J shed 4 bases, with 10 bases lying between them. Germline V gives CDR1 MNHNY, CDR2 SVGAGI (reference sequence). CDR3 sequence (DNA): TGTGCCAGCATCCAGGATATCACTGAAGCTTTCTTT. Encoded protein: CASIQDITEAFF.

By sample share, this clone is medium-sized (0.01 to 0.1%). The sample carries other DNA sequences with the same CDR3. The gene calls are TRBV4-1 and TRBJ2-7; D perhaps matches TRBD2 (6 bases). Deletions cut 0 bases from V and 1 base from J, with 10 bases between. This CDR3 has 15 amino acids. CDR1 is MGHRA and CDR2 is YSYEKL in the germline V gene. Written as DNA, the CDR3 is TGCGCCAGCAGCCAAGAATCGGGGGAATCCTACGAGCAGTACTTC. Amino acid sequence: CASSQESGESYEQYF.

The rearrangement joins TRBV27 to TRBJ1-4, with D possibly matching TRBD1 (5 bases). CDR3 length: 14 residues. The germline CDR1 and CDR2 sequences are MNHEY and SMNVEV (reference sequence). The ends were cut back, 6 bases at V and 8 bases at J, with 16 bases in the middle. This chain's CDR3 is CASRGPLGKEKLFF. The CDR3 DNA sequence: TGTGCCAGCAGGGGGCCGTTAGGGAAGGAAAAACTGTTTTTT.

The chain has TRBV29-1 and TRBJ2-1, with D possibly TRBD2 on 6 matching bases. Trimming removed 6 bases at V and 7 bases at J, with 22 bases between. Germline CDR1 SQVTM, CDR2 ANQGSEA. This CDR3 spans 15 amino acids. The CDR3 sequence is CSVAAGYGGSNEQFF. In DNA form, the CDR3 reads TGCAGCGTCGCCGCCGGGTATGGGGGGTCGAATGAGCAGTTCTTC.

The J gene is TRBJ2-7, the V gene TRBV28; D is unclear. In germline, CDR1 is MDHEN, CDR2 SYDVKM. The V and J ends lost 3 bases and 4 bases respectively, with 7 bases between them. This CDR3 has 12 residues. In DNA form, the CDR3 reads TGTGCCAGCAGTTTTACAAGTTACGAGCAGTACTTC. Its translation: CASSFTSYEQYF. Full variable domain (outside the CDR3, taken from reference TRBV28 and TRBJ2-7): DVKVTQSSRYLVKRTGEKVFLECVQDMDHENMFWYRQDPGLGLRLIYFSYDVKMKEKGDIPEGYSVSREKKERFSLILESASTNQTSMYLCASSFTSYEQYFGPGTRLTVT.

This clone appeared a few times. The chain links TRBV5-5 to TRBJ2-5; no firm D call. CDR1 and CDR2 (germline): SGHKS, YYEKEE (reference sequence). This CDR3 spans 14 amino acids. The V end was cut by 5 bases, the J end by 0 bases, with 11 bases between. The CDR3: CASSRWANQETQYF. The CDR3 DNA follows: TGTGCCAGCAGTCGATGGGCGAACCAAGAGACCCAGTACTTC.

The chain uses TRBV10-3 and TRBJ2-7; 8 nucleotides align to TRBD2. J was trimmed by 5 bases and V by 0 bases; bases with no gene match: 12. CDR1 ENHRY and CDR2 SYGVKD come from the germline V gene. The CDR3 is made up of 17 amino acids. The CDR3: CAISESGGREGGHEQYF. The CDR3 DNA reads TGTGCCATCAGTGAGTCAGGAGGCCGGGAGGGCGGTCACGAGCAGTACTTC.

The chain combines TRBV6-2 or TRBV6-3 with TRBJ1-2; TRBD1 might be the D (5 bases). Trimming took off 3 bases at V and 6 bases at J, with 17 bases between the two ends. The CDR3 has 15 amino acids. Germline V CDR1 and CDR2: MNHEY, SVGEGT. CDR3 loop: CASSYIAGRKNGYTF. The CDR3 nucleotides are TGTGCCAGCAGTTATATAGCAGGGAGGAAGAATGGCTACACCTTC.

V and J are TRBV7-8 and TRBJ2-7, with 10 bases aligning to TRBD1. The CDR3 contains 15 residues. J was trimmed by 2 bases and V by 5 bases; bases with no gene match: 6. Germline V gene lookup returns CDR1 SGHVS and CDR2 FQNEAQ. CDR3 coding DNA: TGTGCCAGCAGCCGTCGACAGGGGGCGACCTACGAGCAGTACTTC. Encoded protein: CASSRRQGATYEQYF. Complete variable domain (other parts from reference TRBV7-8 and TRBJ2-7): GAGVSQSPRYKVAKRGQDVALRCDPISGHVSLFWYQQALGQGPEFLTYFQNEAQLDKSGLPSDRFFAERPEGSVSTLKIQRTQQEDSAVYLCASSRRQGATYEQYFGPGTRLTVT.

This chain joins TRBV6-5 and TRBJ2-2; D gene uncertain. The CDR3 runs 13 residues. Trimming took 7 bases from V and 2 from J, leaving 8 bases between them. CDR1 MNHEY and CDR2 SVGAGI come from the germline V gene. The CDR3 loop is CASTTVNTGELFF. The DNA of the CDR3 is TGTGCCAGCACAACAGTAAACACCGGGGAGCTGTTTTTT.

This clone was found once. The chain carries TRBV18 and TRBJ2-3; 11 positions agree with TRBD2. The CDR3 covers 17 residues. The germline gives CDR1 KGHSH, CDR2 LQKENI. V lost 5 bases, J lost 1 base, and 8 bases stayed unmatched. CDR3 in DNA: TGTGCCAGCTCATTAGGACTAGCGGGTACAGGCACAGATACGCAGTATTTT. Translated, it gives CASSLGLAGTGTDTQYF.

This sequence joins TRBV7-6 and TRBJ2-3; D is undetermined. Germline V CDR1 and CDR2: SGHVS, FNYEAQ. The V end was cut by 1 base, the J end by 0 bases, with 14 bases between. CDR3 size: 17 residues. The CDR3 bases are TGTGCCAGCAGCTTAGGGAGTTTTAGAGTTAGCACAGATACGCAGTATTTT. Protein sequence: CASSLGSFRVSTDTQYF. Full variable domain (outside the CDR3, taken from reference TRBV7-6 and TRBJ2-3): GAGVSQSPRYKVTKRGQDVALRCDPISGHVSLYWYRQALGQGPEFLTYFNYEAQQDKSGLPNDRFSAERPEGSISTLTIQRTEQRDSAMYRCASSLGSFRVSTDTQYFGPGTRLTVL.

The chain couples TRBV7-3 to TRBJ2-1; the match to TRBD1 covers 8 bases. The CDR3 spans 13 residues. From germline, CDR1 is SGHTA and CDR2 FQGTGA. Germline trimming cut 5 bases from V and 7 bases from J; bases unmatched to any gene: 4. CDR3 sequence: CASSPRTGNEQFF. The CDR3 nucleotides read TGTGCCAGCAGCCCCCGGACAGGGAATGAGCAGTTCTTC.

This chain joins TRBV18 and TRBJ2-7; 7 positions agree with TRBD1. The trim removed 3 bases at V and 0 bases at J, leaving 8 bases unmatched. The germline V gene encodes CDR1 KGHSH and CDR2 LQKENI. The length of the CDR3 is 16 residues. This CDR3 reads CASSPRQGTRSYEQYF. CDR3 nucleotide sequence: TGTGCCAGCTCACCTAGACAGGGCACCCGCTCCTACGAGCAGTACTTC.